A selection of T cell receptor beta chains follows, all from one sample in a study of blood T cells in healthy people across ages. Each CDR3 protein gets one entry after TCRdb re-called the 5' RACE reads with MiXCR. The table records about 1,800,000 distinct CDR3 sequences, approximately 30% of them present only once. The sequenced material came from blood. Receptor source: a woman in her 30s in good health. The CDR3 runs from the conserved cysteine through the conserved F or W. Each record gives: J gene, V gene, clone size, D gene, CDR3 DNA, CDR3 protein. The D gene is left open where the match is weak. Size values are once, few and many counts, or a class for expanded clones, and some rows have none.

J: TRBJ2-1; V: TRBV7-9; size: NA; D: NA; DNA: TGTGCCAGCAGCTTAGCCCGGGTAACCGGCCATGAGCAGTTCTTC; CDR3: CASSLARVTGHEQFF
J: TRBJ1-2; V: TRBV29-1; size: NA; D: TRBD1; DNA: TGCAGCGTTGATTATGGGACAGCGGGAGCTAACTATGGCTACACCTTC; CDR3: CSVDYGTAGANYGYTF
J: TRBJ2-3; V: TRBV5-1; size: few; D: NA; DNA: TGCGCCAGCCAGCGAGGAAGCGGGCGCACAGATACGCAGTATTTT; CDR3: CASQRGSGRTDTQYF
J: TRBJ2-3; V: TRBV10-3; size: few; D: TRBD2; DNA: TGTGCCACCCAGAGGGGACTAGCGACAGATACGCAGTATTTT; CDR3: CATQRGLATDTQYF
J: TRBJ2-7; V: TRBV12-3/TRBV12-4; size: many; D: NA; DNA: TGTGCCAGCAGTTTTTCAGGGATTGGGGAGCAGTACTTC; CDR3: CASSFSGIGEQYF
J: TRBJ2-3; V: TRBV7-9; size: NA; D: TRBD2; DNA: TGTGCCAGCAGAAAATTCCCCTCACGGGAGCGGGGGAGCACAGATACGCAGTATTTT; CDR3: CASRKFPSRERGSTDTQYF
J: TRBJ1-2; V: TRBV4-2; size: NA; D: NA; DNA: TGTGCCAGCAGCCAAGATATTGGACAGAGGATATATGGCTACACCTTC; CDR3: CASSQDIGQRIYGYTF
J: TRBJ2-1; V: TRBV9; size: many; D: TRBD2; DNA: TGTGCCAGCAGCTTCAGCTCCCGAGCGGGGGGGTCGAATGAGCAGTTCTTC; CDR3: CASSFSSRAGGSNEQFF
J: TRBJ1-2; V: TRBV2; size: NA; D: TRBD1; DNA: TGTGCCAGCAGTCCCGTCGACAGGGGGCAAGGCTACACCTTC; CDR3: CASSPVDRGQGYTF
J: TRBJ1-2; V: TRBV20-1; size: few; D: NA; DNA: TGCAGTGCTACGGACAGTACCTATGGCTGCACCTTC; CDR3: CSATDSTYGCTF
J: TRBJ1-4; V: TRBV20-1; size: few; D: NA; DNA: TGCAGTGCCGGGGGGGGCCGGAATGAAAAACTGTTTTTT; CDR3: CSAGGGRNEKLFF